Presented here are 32 T cell receptor beta chains from one specimen sequenced in a study of STAT3 mutations in large granular lymphocyte leukemia. Which antigens these TCRs recognize remains unknown. Study observations and caveats: Every T-LGLL patient had at least one immunodominant TCRbeta clonotype.

Profiled with immunoSEQ multiplex PCR; TCRdb holds only in-frame clones, not every one. The data contain 1,500 to 2,000 clones, about 60% of them singletons. The sequenced sample consisted of peripheral blood mononuclear cells. The receptors originated from a man in his sixties with T-cell large granular lymphocyte leukemia. Some clones in this sample may be carry-over from other donors' samples.

This clone is labeled medium-sized. V is TRBV18 and J is TRBJ2-3, with D possibly TRBD1 on 6 matching bases. The CDR3 totals 15 residues. Germline V gene lookup returns CDR1 KGHSH and CDR2 LQKENI. With 5 bases removed from V and 6 bases from J, the gap between germline ends came to 18 bases. The CDR3 nucleotides are TGTGCCAGCTCAGGGGCCCAGGGGACCGTCGATACGCAGTATTTT. Translating it yields CASSGAQGTVDTQYF.

CDR3 region: CASSLGQGHDTQYF. In nucleotides, the CDR3 is TGTGCCAGCAGCTTGGGACAGGGGCATGATACGCAGTATTTT. This rearrangement joins TRBV5-8 to TRBJ2-3; TRBD1 matches 8 bases. Trimming cost V 0 bases and J 6 bases; bases outside gene matches: 3. The V gene's germline CDR1 is SGHTS and CDR2 YDEGEE. The length of the CDR3 is 14 residues.

This clone was seen only a few times. This rearrangement joins TRBV10-3 to TRBJ2-3; perhaps TRBD2 as D (6 bases). This CDR3 has 14 amino acids. Trimming removed 4 bases at V and 2 bases at J, with 10 bases between. Germline V gives CDR1 ENHRY, CDR2 SYGVKD. CDR3 in DNA: TGTGCCATCAGTGCCGGGGACTCCACAGATACGCAGTATTTT. As protein: CAISAGDSTDTQYF.

The rearrangement links TRBV5-1 to TRBJ1-2, with a weak D call TRBD1 (6 bases). Germline V gene lookup returns CDR1 SGHRS and CDR2 YFSETQ. Trimming removed 4 bases from V and 6 bases from J, with 13 bases in between. This CDR3 comprises 13 residues. Here the CDR3 DNA reads TGCGCCAGCAGCACCGGGACATCTGATGGCTACACCTTC. Residues: CASSTGTSDGYTF.

The CDR3 is CAWTPRQPNTEAFF. As DNA, the CDR3 is TGTGCCTGGACACCGCGACAGCCGAACACTGAAGCTTTCTTT. This chain joins TRBV30 and TRBJ1-1; tentative D call: TRBD1 (5 bases). The V end was cut by 4 bases, the J end by 1 base, with 13 bases between. CDR3 size: 14 residues. The V gene's germline CDR1 is GTSNPN and CDR2 SVGIG (reference sequence).

This chain links TRBV4-3 with TRBJ1-6; tentative D call: TRBD1 (5 bases). V gave up 4 bases and J gave up 7 bases, with 17 bases separating them. This CDR3 is 16 amino acids long. Germline lookup yields CDR1 LGHNA and CDR2 YSLEER. The CDR3 nucleotides are TGCGCCAGCAGCCTACAACTGGGACGTTCCAATTCACCCCTCCACTTT. It encodes CASSLQLGRSNSPLHF.

The chain uses TRBV5-6 and TRBJ2-7; D remains ambiguous. The germline V and J ends were trimmed by 1 base and 6 bases, with 14 bases remaining between them. Germline CDR1 is SGHDT and CDR2 is YYEEEE. There are 14 residues in the CDR3. The CDR3 nucleotides read TGTGCCAGCAGCTTGTTAGAGATCTCAGCCGAGCAGTACTTC. This translates into CASSLLEISAEQYF.

The chain couples TRBV30 to TRBJ2-5; D is undetermined. With 0 bases removed from V and 5 bases from J, the gap between germline ends came to 4 bases. Germline lookup yields CDR1 GTSNPN and CDR2 SVGIG (reference sequence). The CDR3 has 11 amino acids. CDR3 sequence (DNA): TGTGCCTGGAGTGTACAGGAGACCCAGTACTTC. Its translation: CAWSVQETQYF.

This clone was counted once. This chain links TRBV25-1 with TRBJ2-7; TRBD1 aligns across 10 bases. CDR1 and CDR2 (germline): MGHDK, SYGVNS. The V gene end was trimmed by 6 bases and the J gene end by 5 bases; junction bases not matched to a gene: 10. This CDR3 has 15 amino acids. The CDR3 sequence: CASSLPGQGTHEQYF. DNA for the CDR3: TGTGCCAGCAGCCTCCCGGGACAGGGGACCCACGAGCAGTACTTC.

This chain connects TRBV7-8 to TRBJ2-7, with D tentatively TRBD1 or TRBD2 (6 bases each). Germline V gene sequence: CDR1 SGHVS, CDR2 FQNEAQ. The ends were cut back, 8 bases at V and 2 bases at J, with 10 bases in the middle. CDR3 length: 12 residues. Here the CDR3 DNA reads TGTGCCAGCGGGGGGACACCCTACGAGCAGTACTTC. This encodes CASGGTPYEQYF.

CDR3 sequence reads: CAWSVYRKRIEAFF. The CDR3 DNA sequence: TGTGCCTGGAGTGTATACAGGAAAAGGATCGAAGCTTTCTTT. The rearrangement joins TRBV30 to TRBJ1-1; possible D gene TRBD1, 5 bases. The V end lost 0 bases, the J end lost 8 bases, and 16 bases lay between the germline ends. Germline V gene data show CDR1 as GTSNPN and CDR2 as SVGIG (reference sequence). The CDR3 length is 14 residues.

This clone showed up just a few times. The chain is built from TRBV6-6 and TRBJ2-5; D might be TRBD1 (6 bases). In germline, CDR1 is MNHNY, CDR2 SVGAGI (reference sequence). Trimming left V 2 bases short and J 5 bases short, with 18 bases between. This CDR3 has 16 amino acids. The CDR3 sequence is CASSYGTSPRGETQYF. The CDR3 DNA is TGTGCCAGCAGTTACGGGACATCCCCTAGGGGGGAGACCCAGTACTTC.

This clone has more than one count but fewer than ten. The chain recombines TRBV7-9 with TRBJ1-2; 10 bases are shared with TRBD1. Trimming cost V 5 bases and J 0 bases; bases outside gene matches: 6. This CDR3 spans 16 amino acids. Germline CDR1 SEHNR, CDR2 FQNEAQ (reference sequence). The CDR3: CASSRTGGTTNYGYTF. CDR3 bases: TGTGCCAGCAGCCGGACAGGGGGGACGACTAACTATGGCTACACCTTC. Full variable domain (remainder filled in from reference TRBV7-9 and TRBJ1-2): DTGVSQNPRHKITKRGQNVTFRCDPISEHNRLYWYRQTLGQGPEFLTYFQNEAQLEKSRLLSDRFSAERPKGSFSTLEIQRTEQGDSAMYLCASSRTGGTTNYGYTFGSGTRLTVV.

This rearrangement joins TRBV4-3 to TRBJ1-1; D gene unclear. The germline CDR1 and CDR2 sequences are LGHNA and YSLEER. Trimming left V 8 bases short and J 1 base short, with 11 bases between. The CDR3 loop spans 13 amino acids. In nucleotides, the CDR3 is TGCGCCAGCCGGTGGGAGGGGAACACTGAAGCTTTCTTT. As protein: CASRWEGNTEAFF.

There are a few counts of this clone. The chain uses TRBV7-9 and TRBJ1-2, with D perhaps matching TRBD1 (5 bases). Germline V gene lookup returns CDR1 SEHNR and CDR2 FQNEAQ (reference sequence). Trimming removed 5 bases at V and 3 bases at J, with 7 bases between. This CDR3 is built from 12 residues. The CDR3 spells CASSGGDYGYTF. In nucleotides, the CDR3 is TGTGCCAGCAGCGGGGGTGACTATGGCTACACCTTC.

The count of this clone is one. The chain carries TRBV13 and TRBJ2-7; D possibly uses TRBD1 or TRBD2 (6 bases each). V lost 7 bases and J lost 3, with 16 bases in between. Germline V gene lookup returns CDR1 PRHDT and CDR2 FYEKMQ (reference sequence). This CDR3 comprises 14 residues. CDR3 DNA sequence: TGTGCCAGCACCGAGGGGGGTGTGGACTACGAGCAGTACTTC. It translates to CASTEGGVDYEQYF.

V is TRBV5-1 and J is TRBJ2-4; TRBD2 matches 10 bases. Germline V gives CDR1 SGHRS, CDR2 YFSETQ. The CDR3 sequence is 15 residues long. The ends lost 4 bases at V and 5 bases at J; junction bases unmatched: 6. The chain's CDR3 is CASSLRTSGQNIQYF. The CDR3 region has the DNA TGCGCCAGCAGCCTAAGGACTAGCGGCCAAAACATTCAGTACTTC.

The sample holds a few counts of this clone. The chain couples TRBV11-2 to TRBJ1-2; D remains unclear. Germline values: CDR1 SGHAT, CDR2 FQNNGV. There are 14 residues in the CDR3. The V and J ends lost 1 base and 1 base respectively, with 7 bases between them. The CDR3: CASSLGYLNYGYTF. The CDR3, as DNA: TGTGCCAGCAGCTTAGGTTACCTTAACTATGGCTACACCTTC.

The gene calls are TRBV6-6 and TRBJ1-6; D ambiguous. Trimming cost V 2 bases and J 9 bases, with 5 bases left between them. CDR1 and CDR2 from the germline V gene are MNHNY and SVGAGI (reference sequence). The CDR3 spans 12 residues. The CDR3 protein is CASSYLGSPLHF. In nucleotides, the CDR3 is TGTGCCAGCAGTTACCTCGGTTCACCCCTCCACTTT.

This chain uses TRBV5-6 with TRBJ1-5; D remains ambiguous. The V end lost 4 bases, the J end lost 4 bases, and 12 bases lay between the germline ends. This CDR3 is built from 14 residues. Germline CDR1 is SGHDT and CDR2 is YYEEEE. CDR3 region: CASSGLGGNQPQHF. In DNA, the CDR3 is TGTGCCAGCAGCGGCCTCGGAGGAAATCAGCCCCAGCATTTT.

This clone was seen only a few times. This sequence joins TRBV5-6 and TRBJ1-5; TRBD1 aligns across 8 bases. This CDR3 is built from 16 residues. The V gene end was trimmed by 4 bases and the J gene end by 2 bases; junction bases not matched to a gene: 8. Germline lookup yields CDR1 SGHDT and CDR2 YYEEEE. In DNA, the CDR3 is TGTGCCAGCAGCGCCTTGGGGACAGGAGGCAATCAGCCCCAGCATTTT. It encodes CASSALGTGGNQPQHF.

CDR3 nucleotides: TGTGCCAGCTCACCAGGGGATGGCTACACCTTC. Amino acid sequence: CASSPGDGYTF. This rearrangement joins TRBV18 to TRBJ1-2; D is ambiguous. V was pared by 2 bases and J by 6 bases, with 4 bases between. Per germline, CDR1 KGHSH and CDR2 LQKENI. This CDR3 contains 11 residues.

This clone was observed a few times. V is TRBV7-2 and J is TRBJ2-7; TRBD2 might be the D (6 bases). Germline CDR1 is SGHTA and CDR2 is FQGNSA. The V end lost 3 bases, the J end lost 1 base, and 7 bases lay between the germline ends. This CDR3 has 13 amino acids. Here the CDR3 DNA reads TGTGCCAGCAGCTTTGGGAGGTCCTACGAGCAGTACTTC. Amino acid sequence: CASSFGRSYEQYF.

The rearrangement uses TRBV28 and TRBJ2-3; D remains unclear. The CDR3 is made up of 13 amino acids. The V end was cut by 6 bases, the J end by 2 bases, with 9 bases between. The germline CDR1 and CDR2 sequences are MDHEN and SYDVKM. The CDR3 protein is CASRPPSTDTQYF. CDR3 coding DNA: TGTGCCAGCAGACCTCCATCCACAGATACGCAGTATTTT.

Only a few counts were recorded for this clone. CDR3 DNA: TGTGCCTGGAGTGGACAGACTAATTCACCCCTCCACTTT. Translating it yields CAWSGQTNSPLHF. The rearrangement joins TRBV30 to TRBJ1-6, with D possibly being TRBD1 (5 bases). Germline assignment: CDR1 GTSNPN and CDR2 SVGIG (reference sequence). This CDR3 is 13 amino acids long. V was shortened by 1 base and J by 6 bases, with 7 bases between the two germline ends.

The J gene is TRBJ2-5, the V gene TRBV30; 8 bases are a match to TRBD2. With V trimmed by 2 bases and J by 7 bases, 6 bases remained unmatched. Germline CDR1 and CDR2: GTSNPN and SVGIG (reference sequence). The CDR3 has 13 amino acids. CDR3 nucleotide sequence: TGTGCCTGGAGTACGGGACTAGGGGGGACCCAGTACTTC. Residues: CAWSTGLGGTQYF.

The CDR3 sequence is CASSPGGNYGYTF. The CDR3 coding sequence is TGCGCCAGCAGCCCAGGGGGCAACTATGGCTACACCTTC. The chain employs TRBV4-1 and TRBJ1-2; 8 nucleotides match TRBD1. Germline V gene data show CDR1 as MGHRA and CDR2 as YSYEKL. The J segment lost 2 bases and the V segment lost 4 bases, leaving 0 bases of the junction unmatched. This CDR3 has 13 amino acids.

In its sample, this clone was seen once. The chain has TRBV7-9 and TRBJ2-7, with D unclear. Germline CDR1 and CDR2: SEHNR and FQNEAQ (reference sequence). The CDR3 is 11 amino acids. The V end lost 5 bases, the J end lost 6 bases, and 8 bases lay between the germline ends. The CDR3 DNA sequence: TGTGCCAGCAGCCCCGGGTTCGAGCAGTACTTC. Its protein is CASSPGFEQYF.

The chain carries TRBV29-1 and TRBJ2-7; TRBD1 might be the D (7 bases). Germline-derived CDR1 and CDR2 are SQVTM and ANQGSEA. The CDR3 runs to 12 residues. Trimming pared 4 bases from V and 5 bases from J, leaving 12 bases between. The CDR3 nucleotides are TGCAGCGTTGGACAGGGAGGCAACGAGCAGTACTTC. It codes for CSVGQGGNEQYF.

The chain employs TRBV15 and TRBJ2-5, with TRBD2 matching 7 bases. V gave up 5 bases and J gave up 5 bases; unmatched junction bases: 8. CDR1 is LNHNV and CDR2 is YYDKDF in the germline V gene (reference sequence). There are 14 residues in the CDR3. The CDR3 sequence is CATSSRGGAETQYF. DNA for the CDR3: TGTGCCACCAGCTCTAGGGGAGGGGCGGAGACCCAGTACTTC.

In this sample, this clone turned up a few times. This chain uses TRBV27 with TRBJ1-5; D gene unclear. V was trimmed by 0 bases and J by 4 bases, leaving 4 bases between them. Germline loops: CDR1 MNHEY, CDR2 SMNVEV (reference sequence). The CDR3 loop spans 13 amino acids. This CDR3 is CASSLSANQPQHF. DNA for the CDR3: TGTGCCAGCAGTTTATCCGCGAATCAGCCCCAGCATTTT.

This chain uses TRBV27 with TRBJ1-2; TRBD1 matches 7 bases. The CDR3 runs to 13 residues. CDR1 MNHEY and CDR2 SMNVEV come from the germline V gene (reference sequence). V dropped 5 bases and J dropped 6; count of bases not matched to a gene: 6. DNA of the CDR3: TGTGCCAGCAGTCCACAGGGGCCCCATGGCTACACCTTC. Amino acid sequence: CASSPQGPHGYTF.